Presented here are 8 T cell receptor beta chains from one specimen sequenced in a study of blood T cell repertoires in COVID-19 (dated by TCRdb to 2018 to 2021). The library was produced with the immunoSEQ multiplex PCR assay. The table was pulled from immuneACCESS by TCRdb, which kept in-frame rearrangements only. Such tables lose some clones; where checked, under half of the loss comes from unresolved V genes, and the rest has no known cause. The table for this sample lists approximately 300,000 clones; about 85% of them were counted only once. Approximately 5.2% of the sample is held by the ten biggest clonotypes. The specimen was PBMCs or T cells enriched from blood (not recorded which). All receptors derive from a woman between 25 and 40 years old who had recovered from COVID-19.

This clone was found once. This chain links TRBV9 with TRBJ1-6; the match to TRBD1 covers 7 bases. The germline gives CDR1 SGDLS, CDR2 YYNGEE. The CDR3 sequence is 15 residues long. V trimming: 3 bases; J trimming: 7 bases; junction bases outside the gene matches: 7. The CDR3 DNA reads TGTGCCAGCAGCGGGACAGGTTCTTGGAATTCACCCCTCCACTTT. As protein: CASSGTGSWNSPLHF.

The gene calls are TRBV19 and TRBJ1-5; a possible D gene is TRBD1 (5 bases). Trimming left V 6 bases short and J 0 bases short, with 15 bases between. CDR1 LNHDA and CDR2 SQIVND come from the germline V gene (reference sequence). This CDR3 contains 16 residues. The CDR3 bases are TGTGCCAGTAGAGAAGAGGGACTTCTTAGCAATCAGCCCCAGCATTTT. Protein: CASREEGLLSNQPQHF.

This clone showed up just once. The chain combines TRBV4-3 with TRBJ1-2, with unresolved D. The CDR3 loop spans 15 amino acids. The V end was cut by 1 base, the J end by 2 bases, with 11 bases between. Looked up from germline, CDR1 is LGHNA and CDR2 is YSLEER. This CDR3 reads CASSQGLQLNYGYTF. The CDR3 DNA follows: TGCGCCAGCAGCCAAGGCCTACAGCTAAACTATGGCTACACCTTC.

The rearrangement joins TRBV12-3 or TRBV12-4 to TRBJ1-3; 7 bases agree with TRBD1. J gave up 6 bases and V 6 bases, and 5 bases lay outside the gene matches. This CDR3 has 13 amino acids. This CDR3 reads CASRNRGENTIYF. DNA for the CDR3: TGTGCCAGCAGGAACAGGGGAGAAAACACCATATATTTT.

This clone was seen only a few times. This chain joins TRBV5-1 and TRBJ1-4; 9 positions agree with TRBD1. The junction had 13 bases not matched to a gene; V was cut back by 4 bases and J by 6 bases. From germline, CDR1 is SGHRS and CDR2 YFSETQ. The CDR3 covers 17 residues. CDR3 nucleotide sequence: TGCGCCAGCAGCGGACCGGGACAGGGAGTTCGTCATGAAAAACTGTTTTTT. Translated, it gives CASSGPGQGVRHEKLFF.

The chain links TRBV7-2 to TRBJ2-3, with unresolved D. V lost 1 base to trimming and J lost 0 bases, with 8 bases between them. Germline assignment: CDR1 SGHTA and CDR2 FQGNSA. The CDR3 is 15 amino acids. The CDR3 loop is CASSLVVRSTDTQYF. The CDR3 DNA follows: TGTGCCAGCAGCTTAGTGGTCAGGAGCACAGATACGCAGTATTTT.

The V call is TRBV7-3, the J call TRBJ2-3; TRBD1 might be the D (6 bases). With 2 bases removed from V and 5 bases from J, the gap between germline ends came to 11 bases. The germline CDR1 and CDR2 sequences are SGHTA and FQGTGA. The CDR3 spans 14 residues. This CDR3 is CASSLSGVVDTQYF. In nucleotides, the CDR3 is TGTGCCAGCAGCTTATCAGGGGTGGTAGATACGCAGTATTTT.

The chain combines TRBV6-4 with TRBJ1-1, with D maybe TRBD1 (5 bases). Germline loops: CDR1 MRHNA, CDR2 SNTAGT. Trimming took off 3 bases at V and 1 base at J, with 9 bases between the two ends. This CDR3 is built from 14 residues. CDR3 amino acids: CASSEGQGNTEAFF. CDR3 bases: TGTGCCAGCAGTGAGGGGCAGGGGAACACTGAAGCTTTCTTT.